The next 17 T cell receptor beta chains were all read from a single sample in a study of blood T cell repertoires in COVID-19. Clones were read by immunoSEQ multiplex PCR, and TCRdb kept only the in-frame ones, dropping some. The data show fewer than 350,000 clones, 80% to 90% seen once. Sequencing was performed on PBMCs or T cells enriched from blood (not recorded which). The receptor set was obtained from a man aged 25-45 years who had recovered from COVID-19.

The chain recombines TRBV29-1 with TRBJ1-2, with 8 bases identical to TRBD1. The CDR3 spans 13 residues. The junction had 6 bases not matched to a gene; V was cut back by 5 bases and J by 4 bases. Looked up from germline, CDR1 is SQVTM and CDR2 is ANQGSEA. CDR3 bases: TGCAGCGTTCCCGGGACAGGCAGCTATGGCTACACCTTC. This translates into CSVPGTGSYGYTF.

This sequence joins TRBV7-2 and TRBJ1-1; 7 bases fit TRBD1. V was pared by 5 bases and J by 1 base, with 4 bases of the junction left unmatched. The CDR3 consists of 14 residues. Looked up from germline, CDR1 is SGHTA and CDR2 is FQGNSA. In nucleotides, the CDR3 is TGTGCCAGCAGCCAGGGGACAGCGAACACTGAAGCTTTCTTT. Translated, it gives CASSQGTANTEAFF.

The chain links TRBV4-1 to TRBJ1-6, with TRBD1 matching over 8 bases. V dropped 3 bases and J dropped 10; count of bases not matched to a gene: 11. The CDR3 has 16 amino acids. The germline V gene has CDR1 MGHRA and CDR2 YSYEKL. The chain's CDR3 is CASSHEGQANGSPLHF. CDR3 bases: TGCGCCAGCAGCCATGAGGGACAGGCGAACGGGTCACCCCTCCACTTT.

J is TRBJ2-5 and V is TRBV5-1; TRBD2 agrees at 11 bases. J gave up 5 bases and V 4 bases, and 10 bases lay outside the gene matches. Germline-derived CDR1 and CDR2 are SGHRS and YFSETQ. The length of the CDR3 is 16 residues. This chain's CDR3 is CASSPQLAGVTETQYF. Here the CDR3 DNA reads TGCGCCAGCAGCCCCCAACTAGCGGGGGTTACGGAGACCCAGTACTTC.

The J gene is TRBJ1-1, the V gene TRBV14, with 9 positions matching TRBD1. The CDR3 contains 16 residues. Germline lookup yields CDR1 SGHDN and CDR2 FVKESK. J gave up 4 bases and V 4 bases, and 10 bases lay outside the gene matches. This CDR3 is CASSRQLLTGGTEAFF. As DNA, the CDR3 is TGTGCCAGCAGCCGCCAACTATTGACAGGGGGCACTGAAGCTTTCTTT.

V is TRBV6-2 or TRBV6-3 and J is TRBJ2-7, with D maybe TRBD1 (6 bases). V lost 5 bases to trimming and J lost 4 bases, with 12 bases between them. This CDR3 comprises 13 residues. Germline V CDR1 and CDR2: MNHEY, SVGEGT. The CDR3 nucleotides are TGTGCCAGCAGTCCAAACAGGGTGTACGAGCAGTACTTC. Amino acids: CASSPNRVYEQYF.

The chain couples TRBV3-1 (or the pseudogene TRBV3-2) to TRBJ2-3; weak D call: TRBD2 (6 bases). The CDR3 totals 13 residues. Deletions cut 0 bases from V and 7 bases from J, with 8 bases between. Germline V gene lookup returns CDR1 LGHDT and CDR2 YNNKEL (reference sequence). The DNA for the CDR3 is TGTGCCAGCAGCCAAGAAGGAGGGTATACGCAGTATTTT. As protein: CASSQEGGYTQYF.

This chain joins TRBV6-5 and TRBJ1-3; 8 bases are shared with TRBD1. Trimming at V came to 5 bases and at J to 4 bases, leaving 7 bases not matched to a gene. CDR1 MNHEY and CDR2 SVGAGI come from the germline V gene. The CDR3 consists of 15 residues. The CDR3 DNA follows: TGTGCCAGCAGTATAGACAGGGGCTCAGGAAACACCATATATTTT. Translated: CASSIDRGSGNTIYF.

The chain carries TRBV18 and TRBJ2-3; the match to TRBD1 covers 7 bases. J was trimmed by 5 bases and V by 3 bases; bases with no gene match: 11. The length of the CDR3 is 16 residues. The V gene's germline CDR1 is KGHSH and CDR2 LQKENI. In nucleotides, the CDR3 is TGTGCCAGCTCACCGCGACAGGGTTCGAGGGGAGATACGCAGTATTTT. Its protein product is CASSPRQGSRGDTQYF.

The CDR3 region has the DNA TGTGCCAGCAGAGGACAGCCCTCCTTCCAAGAGACCCAGTACTTC. As protein: CASRGQPSFQETQYF. This chain links TRBV6-5 with TRBJ2-5; D is perhaps TRBD1 (6 bases). Germline CDR1 reads MNHEY; CDR2 reads SVGAGI. The CDR3 covers 15 residues. The V and J ends lost 6 bases and 1 base respectively, with 15 bases between them.

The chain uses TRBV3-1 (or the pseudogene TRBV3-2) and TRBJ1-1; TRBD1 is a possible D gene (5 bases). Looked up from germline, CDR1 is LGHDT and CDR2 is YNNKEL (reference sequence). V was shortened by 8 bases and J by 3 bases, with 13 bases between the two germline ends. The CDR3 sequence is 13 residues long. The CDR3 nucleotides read TGTGCCAGCGCCCACGGGGGTTACACTGAAGCTTTCTTT. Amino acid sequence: CASAHGGYTEAFF.

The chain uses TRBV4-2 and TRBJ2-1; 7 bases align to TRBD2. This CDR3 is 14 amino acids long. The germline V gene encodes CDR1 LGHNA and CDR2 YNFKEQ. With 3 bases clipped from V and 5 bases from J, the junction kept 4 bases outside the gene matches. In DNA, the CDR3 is TGTGCCAGCAGCCACCCGGGGGGTAACAATGAGCAGTTCTTC. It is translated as CASSHPGGNNEQFF.

The CDR3 protein is CATSDPGQGGPGFGYGYTF. CDR3 coding DNA: TGTGCCACCAGTGACCCGGGACAGGGAGGGCCCGGGTTCGGCTATGGCTACACCTTC. The chain has TRBV24-1 and TRBJ1-2, with TRBD1 identical over 9 bases. The CDR3 length is 19 residues. Looked up from germline, CDR1 is KGHDR and CDR2 is SFDVKD. The V gene end was trimmed by 4 bases and the J gene end by 4 bases; junction bases not matched to a gene: 18.

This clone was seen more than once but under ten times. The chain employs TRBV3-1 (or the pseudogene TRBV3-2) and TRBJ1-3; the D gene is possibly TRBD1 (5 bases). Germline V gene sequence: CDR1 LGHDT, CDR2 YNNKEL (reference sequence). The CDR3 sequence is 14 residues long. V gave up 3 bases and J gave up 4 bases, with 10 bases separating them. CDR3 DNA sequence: TGTGCCAGCAGCCAGGCGGGGGTCGGAAACACCATATATTTT. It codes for CASSQAGVGNTIYF.

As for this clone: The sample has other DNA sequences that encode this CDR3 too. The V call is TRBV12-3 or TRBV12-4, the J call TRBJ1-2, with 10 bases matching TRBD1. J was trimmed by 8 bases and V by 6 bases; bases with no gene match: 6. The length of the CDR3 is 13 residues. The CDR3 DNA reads TGTGCCAGCAGCCCCGACAGGGGGCGAGGCTACACCTTC. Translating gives CASSPDRGRGYTF.

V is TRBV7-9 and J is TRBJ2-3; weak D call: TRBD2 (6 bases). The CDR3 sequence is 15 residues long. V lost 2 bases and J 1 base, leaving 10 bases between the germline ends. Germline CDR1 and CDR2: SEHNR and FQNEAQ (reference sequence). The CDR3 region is CASSLSGTRTDTQYF. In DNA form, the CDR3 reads TGTGCCAGCAGCTTAAGTGGGACTCGCACAGATACGCAGTATTTT.

The CDR3 DNA reads TGTGCCAGCAGCGCACGGGGGCCCCCGGGACAGGGGAACGAGCAGTACTTC. Protein sequence: CASSARGPPGQGNEQYF. The chain carries TRBV7-3 and TRBJ2-7, with TRBD1 matching 10 bases. V shed 5 bases and J 5 bases; nucleotides not matched to a gene: 15. The CDR3 has 17 amino acids. Germline CDR1 is SGHTA and CDR2 is FQGTGA.